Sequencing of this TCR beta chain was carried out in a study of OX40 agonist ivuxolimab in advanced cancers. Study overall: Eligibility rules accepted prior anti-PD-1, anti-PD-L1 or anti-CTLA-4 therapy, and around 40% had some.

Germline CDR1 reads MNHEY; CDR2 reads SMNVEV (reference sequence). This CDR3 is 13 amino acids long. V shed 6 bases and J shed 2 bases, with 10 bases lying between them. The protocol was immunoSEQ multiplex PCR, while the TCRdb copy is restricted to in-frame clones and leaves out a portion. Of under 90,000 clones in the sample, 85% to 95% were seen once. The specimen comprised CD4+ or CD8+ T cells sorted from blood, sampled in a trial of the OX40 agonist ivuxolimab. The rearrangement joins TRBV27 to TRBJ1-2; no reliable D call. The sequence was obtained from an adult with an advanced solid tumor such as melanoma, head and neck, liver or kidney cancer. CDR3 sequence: CASSFSVNYGYTF. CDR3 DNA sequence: TGTGCCAGCAGCTTCTCGGTAAACTATGGCTACACCTTC.